This TCR beta chain was recovered during a study of T cell responses to AZD1222 COVID-19 vaccine. Whole-study findings and limits: As reported, nearly half of all spike-specific TCRs target variant regions that are unmutated. Scientists sampled the repertoires only once the peak T cell response had passed. Spike was spanned by vaccine-associated CD4 TCRs, which were dominant at 160-218 and 743-854.

Only one count was recorded for this clone. Its specificity is unknown. The data were produced by immunoSEQ multiplex PCR, yet TCRdb's version contains in-frame clones alone and is incomplete. The table includes some 130,000 clones, around 85% detected once. This CDR3 has 14 residues. Germline CDR1 KGHDR, CDR2 SFDVKD. Trimming pared 5 bases from V and 5 bases from J, leaving 13 bases between. This receptor was obtained from an adult in good health. V usage is TRBV24-1 and J usage is TRBJ2-3; D is perhaps TRBD1 or TRBD2 (5 bases each). The specimen was peripheral blood, collected on day 0 of AZD1222 vaccination. CDR3 in amino acids: CATSAGTAGDTQYF. CDR3 coding DNA: TGTGCCACCAGTGCCGGGACCGCGGGAGATACGCAGTATTTT.